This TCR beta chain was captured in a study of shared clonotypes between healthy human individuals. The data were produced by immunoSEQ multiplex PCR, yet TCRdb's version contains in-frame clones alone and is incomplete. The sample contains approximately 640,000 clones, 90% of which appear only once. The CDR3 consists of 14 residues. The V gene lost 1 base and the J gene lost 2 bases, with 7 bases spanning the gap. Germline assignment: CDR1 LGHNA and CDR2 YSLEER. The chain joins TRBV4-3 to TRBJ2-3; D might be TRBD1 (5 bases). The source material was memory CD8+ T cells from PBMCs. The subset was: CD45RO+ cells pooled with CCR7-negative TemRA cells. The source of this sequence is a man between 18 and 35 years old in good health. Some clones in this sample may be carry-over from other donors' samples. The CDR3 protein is CASSQGGYTDTQYF. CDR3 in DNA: TGCGCCAGCAGCCAAGGGGGCTACACAGATACGCAGTATTTT.